This T cell receptor (beta chain) was recovered during a study of OX40 agonist ivuxolimab in advanced cancers. For the study at large: Aged roughly 23 to 80 with a mean of roughly 63 years, they were around 85% male. Notes on the study in general: More expanded clones were found, on average, in CD8+ than in CD4+ T cells.

This clone showed up just once. The antigen is undetermined. Patients were ineligible given autoimmune disease history or systemic immunosuppression. The assay was immunoSEQ multiplex PCR, and TCRdb's table has in-frame clones only and misses some. The sample consists of roughly 61,000 clones, approximately 86% of them appearing once. Germline lookup yields CDR1 WNHNN and CDR2 SYGVQD (reference sequence). The CDR3 totals 14 residues. V dropped 4 bases and J dropped 5; count of bases not matched to a gene: 7. This TCR was recovered from an adult with an advanced solid tumor such as melanoma, head and neck, liver or kidney cancer. The sample in question was CD4+ or CD8+ T cells sorted from blood, obtained in a trial of the OX40 agonist ivuxolimab. The chain uses TRBV10-1 and TRBJ2-5; 7 bases match TRBD2. CDR3 in DNA: TGCGCCAGCAGTGGTGCGGGGGTCCCGGAGACCCAGTACTTC. This translates into CASSGAGVPETQYF.